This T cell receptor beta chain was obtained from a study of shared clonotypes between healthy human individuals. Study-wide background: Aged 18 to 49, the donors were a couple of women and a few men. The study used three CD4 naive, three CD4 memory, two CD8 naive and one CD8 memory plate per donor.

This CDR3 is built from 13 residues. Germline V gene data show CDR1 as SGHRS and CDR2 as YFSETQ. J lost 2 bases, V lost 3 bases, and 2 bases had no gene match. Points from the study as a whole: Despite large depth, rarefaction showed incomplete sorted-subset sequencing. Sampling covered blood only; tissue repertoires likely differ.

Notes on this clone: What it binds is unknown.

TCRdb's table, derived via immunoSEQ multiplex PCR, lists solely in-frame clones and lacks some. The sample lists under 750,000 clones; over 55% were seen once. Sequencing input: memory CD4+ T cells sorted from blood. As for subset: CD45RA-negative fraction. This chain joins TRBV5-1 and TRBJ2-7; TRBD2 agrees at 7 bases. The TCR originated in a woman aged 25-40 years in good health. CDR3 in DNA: TGCGCCAGCAGCTCTAGCGGAACCTACGAGCAGTACTTC. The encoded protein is CASSSSGTYEQYF.